This TCR beta chain was obtained from a study of blood T cells in healthy people across ages (dated by TCRdb to the mid-2010s). Study-level background: In model experiments, template switching captured roughly one uniquely barcoded TCR beta cDNA molecule for every two T cells. Age-related changes in TCR beta repertoire diversity were measured in the study by deep sequencing normalized with unique cDNA molecular identifiers. The donors were divided into four age groups: young (average around 16 years), middle-aged (approximately 42), aged (about 62) and long-lived (around 87). To avoid experimental bias, donors of different ages were distributed randomly across sequencing lanes. Using the same blood draw, the study looked at two additional independent replicas of 1 million unique cDNA reads for two donors, one aged 18 to 30 and the other aged 80 or older. Findings and caveats that apply to the study as a whole: Observed TCR beta diversity per million T cells fell roughly linearly with age, and a significant reduction was already apparent by age around 44. Estimates of total diversity based on one million sequenced T cells were considered lower bounds and underestimates. Bulk unsorted PBMC profiling prevented conclusive comparison of naive and antigen-experienced compartments. Observed TCR beta diversity correlated strongly with the percentage of naive T cells measured by flow cytometry. Because donor CMV infection status was unknown, age-related changes in expanded clonotypes were potentially confounded. Compared with the aged group, the long-lived group had more naive CD4+ T cells, fewer expanded clones and increased TCR diversity, suggesting age selection.

The method was 5' RACE. The second PCR ran for roughly 7 to 11 cycles and used a J-beta primer mix along with a sample-barcoded 5' primer. Each TCR beta cDNA molecule received a unique molecular identifier from a template-switch 5' adaptor carrying 12 random nucleotides. At least 3 million CDR3-containing paired-end reads were obtained from each sample. First-strand cDNA synthesis was performed from all RNA using the Mint cDNA synthesis kit, with priming by a TRBC-specific oligonucleotide. All cDNA was treated with uracil-DNA glycosylase and then went through a first 18-cycle PCR with the universal primers M1SS and BC2_uni_R. The study's own analysis went as follows. Each sample was normalized by randomly selecting 1 million high-quality reads, each carrying a distinct molecular identifier. Instead of being binned into consensus sequences, reads with shared molecular identifiers were discarded. MiTCR, with a Q25 quality threshold and the strictest error-elimination algorithm, was used for CDR3 identification, clonotype clustering and error correction. Lower-bound total TCR beta diversity was estimated with a nonparametric unseen species model using Euler transformation. Clones were called with MiXCR by TCRdb after fastp trimmed the public reads at Q25, and only in-frame beta chains were retained. One record per CDR3 amino acid sequence lists the most common genes and DNA. The V and J calls and clone size come from TCRdb's table, not from the authors' own analysis. This sample has around 1,900,000 distinct CDR3 sequences in its table, and about two fifths of those were observed once. The top ten clonotypes cover more than 20% of the sample.

The donors were some 39 Caucasian individuals from Russia, aged 6 to 90 years, who were systemically healthy. Around 9.7 milliliters of peripheral blood were collected from each donor into EDTA-treated Vacutainer tubes. PBMCs were isolated by Ficoll-Paque density-gradient centrifugation, with at least 6 million obtained per sample. Total RNA was extracted from PBMCs with Trizol reagent, with at least 5.5 micrograms obtained per sample. For every donor, an aliquot of PBMCs went through flow cytometry to measure the percentages of naive CD45RAhigh/CD27high T cells. Deletion took 4 bases off V and 4 bases off J, with a span of 16 bases between the germline ends. Taken from cysteine to phenylalanine, the CDR3 has 14 residues. Of the read, only the CDR3 DNA is kept; its 42 bases are in frame from base 1. From the germline V gene (reference sequence), CDR1 is DFQATT and CDR2 is SNEGSKA. About this clonotype itself: The specificity of this receptor is unknown. Per-base quality was not reported, and no clone a single base away is much larger than it.

The sequenced sample consisted of blood. The V gene is TRBV20-1 and the J gene is TRBJ2-5, with TRBD2 as a weak D call on 6 bases. This sequence was found in a human donor in good health. The nucleotide sequence reads as follows: TGCAGTGCTACCGGGACGGGGAGGAGAGAGACCCAGTACTTC. This yields the protein CSATGTGRRETQYF.